The 32 T cell receptor beta chains listed next were all sequenced from one sample in a study of blood T cell repertoires in COVID-19 (dated by TCRdb to 2018 to 2021). Library preparation employed the immunoSEQ multiplex PCR assay. Here the immuneACCESS table is served through TCRdb, limited to in-frame sequences with V and J called. Missing clones are a known gap in these copies; in checked studies unresolved V genes cover under half, and the rest lacks a known reason. Across this sample there are some 360,000 clones, with about 90% seen only once. About 2.3% of the sample is held by the ten biggest clonotypes. Source material: peripheral blood. The receptors derive from a woman aged 55-70 years with COVID-19, enrolled during active disease.

V usage is TRBV5-4 and J usage is TRBJ2-7, with 10 nucleotides matching TRBD1. This CDR3 has 13 amino acids. V lost 4 bases and J lost 10; bases outside the gene matches: 8. Germline values: CDR1 SGHNT, CDR2 YYREEE (reference sequence). For the CDR3, the DNA is TGTGCCAGCAGCCCCGACAGGGGGCGAGATCAGTACTTC. Protein: CASSPDRGRDQYF.

V is TRBV19 and J is TRBJ1-2; 11 bases map to TRBD1. This CDR3 is 14 amino acids long. Germline V gene sequence: CDR1 LNHDA, CDR2 SQIVND (reference sequence). V was pared by 4 bases and J by 7 bases, with 5 bases of the junction left unmatched. The CDR3, as DNA: TGTGCCAGTAGTAGGGGACAGGGGGTTGGTGGCTACACCTTC. Its translation: CASSRGQGVGGYTF.

The rearrangement joins TRBV9 to TRBJ2-3, with D possibly being TRBD2 (7 bases). Trimming stripped 4 bases from V and 3 bases from J, with 21 bases between. Germline V gene lookup returns CDR1 SGDLS and CDR2 YYNGEE. This CDR3 comprises 17 residues. The CDR3 nucleotides are TGTGCCAGCAGCTCCTCGAGGGCGGGGGCCCGGACAGATACGCAGTATTTT. Translation: CASSSSRAGARTDTQYF.

Note on this clone: This same CDR3 is encoded by further DNA sequences in the sample. This rearrangement joins TRBV7-3 to TRBJ2-2; D is perhaps TRBD2 (6 bases). The germline V gene encodes CDR1 SGHTA and CDR2 FQGTGA. CDR3 length: 13 residues. Trimming shortened V by 3 bases and J by 6 bases, and 8 bases separated the two germline ends. CDR3 bases: TGTGCCAGCAGCTTGGGCGGGGCCGGGGAGCTGTTTTTT. Amino acid sequence: CASSLGGAGELFF. The whole variable domain, remainder taken from reference TRBV7-3 and TRBJ2-2, is GAGVSQTPSNKVTEKGKYVELRCDPISGHTALYWYRQSLGQGPEFLIYFQGTGAADDSGLPNDRFFAVRPEGSVSTLKIQRTERGDSAVYLCASSLGGAGELFFGEGSRLTVL.

The rearrangement joins TRBV19 to TRBJ1-6, with D possibly being TRBD1 (6 bases). Looked up from germline, CDR1 is LNHDA and CDR2 is SQIVND (reference sequence). CDR3 length equals 13 residues. With 11 bases removed from V and 8 bases from J, the gap between germline ends came to 16 bases. The CDR3 DNA sequence: TGTGCCGCAAAGGGGCAGGGGTATTCACCCCTCCACTTT. Translation: CAAKGQGYSPLHF.

The V gene is TRBV19, the J gene TRBJ2-3; perhaps TRBD2 as D (7 bases). Trimming removed 7 bases at V and 9 bases at J, with 20 bases between. The CDR3 is made up of 14 amino acids. The germline CDR1 and CDR2 sequences are LNHDA and SQIVND (reference sequence). The CDR3 nucleotides are TGTGCCAGTATTCCAAAAGGGGGGGCACGGACGCAGTATTTT. Its translation: CASIPKGGARTQYF.

The chain carries TRBV7-3 and TRBJ2-2; D possibly corresponds to TRBD1 (5 bases). The CDR3 consists of 14 residues. V gave up 5 bases and J gave up 6 bases, with 13 bases separating them. In germline, CDR1 is SGHTA, CDR2 FQGTGA. The chain's CDR3 is CASSPARVAGELFF. The CDR3 DNA sequence: TGTGCCAGCAGCCCGGCCAGGGTGGCCGGGGAGCTGTTTTTT.

The gene calls are TRBV6-6 and TRBJ2-7; D is unclear. Between the trimmed V and J ends, which lost 6 bases and 4 bases, there was a span of 16 bases. Germline CDR1 MNHNY, CDR2 SVGAGI (reference sequence). The CDR3 is 14 amino acids. The CDR3 sequence: CASRPDPATYEQYF. The CDR3 DNA is TGTGCCAGCAGGCCTGATCCCGCAACTTACGAGCAGTACTTC.

The V and J genes are TRBV5-6 and TRBJ2-5; 11 bases line up with TRBD2. The CDR3 loop spans 16 amino acids. Germline V gene sequence: CDR1 SGHDT, CDR2 YYEEEE. J gave up 0 bases and V 0 bases, and 1 base lay outside the gene matches. The CDR3 coding sequence is TGTGCCAGCAGCTTGGGACTAGCGGGGTACCAAGAGACCCAGTACTTC. Translation gives CASSLGLAGYQETQYF.

The chain combines TRBV2 with TRBJ2-3, with TRBD2 identical over 15 bases. CDR3 length: 16 amino acids. V gave up 5 bases and J gave up 4 bases; unmatched junction bases: 4. Looked up from germline, CDR1 is SNHLY and CDR2 is FYNNEI. CDR3 DNA: TGTGCCAGCAGTTTCCGGACTAGCGGGGGGGCAGATACGCAGTATTTT. Amino acids: CASSFRTSGGADTQYF.

The V and J genes are TRBV5-4 and TRBJ2-3; possible D gene TRBD2, 6 bases. The CDR3 contains 15 residues. The germline V gene encodes CDR1 SGHNT and CDR2 YYREEE (reference sequence). V lost 4 bases and J lost 0, with 12 bases in between. Here the CDR3 reads CASSAGDFSTDTQYF. The CDR3 DNA reads TGTGCCAGCAGCGCCGGGGACTTTAGCACAGATACGCAGTATTTT.

A single count supports this clone. The chain recombines TRBV28 with TRBJ1-5; TRBD1 is a possible D gene (6 bases). This CDR3 is built from 14 residues. V lost 3 bases to trimming and J lost 4 bases, with 10 bases between them. Germline-derived CDR1 and CDR2 are MDHEN and SYDVKM. CDR3 region: CASSLGGTNQPQHF. The DNA for the CDR3 is TGTGCCAGCAGTTTGGGGGGGACAAATCAGCCCCAGCATTTT.

This chain connects TRBV30 to TRBJ2-2; TRBD1 is a possible D gene (5 bases). Germline assignment: CDR1 GTSNPN and CDR2 SVGIG (reference sequence). Trimming removed 4 bases at V and 4 bases at J, with 10 bases between. This CDR3 spans 13 amino acids. CDR3 sequence reads: CAWTPTVTGELFF. CDR3 coding DNA: TGTGCCTGGACCCCGACAGTCACCGGGGAGCTGTTTTTT.

The chain uses TRBV7-2 and TRBJ1-2, with D possibly TRBD1 on 6 matching bases. V was pared by 6 bases and J by 0 bases, with 14 bases between. CDR3 length equals 15 residues. CDR1 is SGHTA and CDR2 is FQGNSA in the germline V gene. The CDR3 protein is CASRAGAVANYGYTF. The CDR3, as DNA: TGTGCCAGCAGGGCAGGGGCCGTAGCTAACTATGGCTACACCTTC. Complete variable domain (other parts from reference TRBV7-2 and TRBJ1-2): GAGVSQSPSNKVTEKGKDVELRCDPISGHTALYWYRQSLGQGLEFLIYFQGNSAPDKSGLPSDRFSAERTGGSVSTLTIQRTQQEDSAVYLCASRAGAVANYGYTFGSGTRLTVV.

This sequence joins TRBV18 and TRBJ1-5, with a tentative D call TRBD1 (6 bases). CDR1 is KGHSH, CDR2 LQKENI, per germline. V lost 3 bases, J lost 1 base, and 13 bases lay in between. CDR3 length: 16 amino acids. The DNA of the CDR3 is TGTGCCAGCTCACCTCCGGGGGGCGGGAGCAATCAGCCCCAGCATTTT. It translates to CASSPPGGGSNQPQHF.

This chain links TRBV18 with TRBJ2-7; possible D gene TRBD1, 5 bases. Germline CDR1 and CDR2: KGHSH and LQKENI. The V gene lost 3 bases and the J gene lost 4 bases, with 16 bases spanning the gap. The CDR3 is made up of 15 amino acids. The CDR3 region is CASSPASGIGYEQYF. As DNA, the CDR3 is TGTGCCAGCTCACCCGCGTCAGGGATCGGGTACGAGCAGTACTTC.

This clone was detected only once. The chain carries TRBV4-1 and TRBJ1-6; D not resolved. The CDR3 totals 16 residues. The V gene lost 0 bases and the J gene lost 14 bases, with 20 bases spanning the gap. The germline V gene encodes CDR1 MGHRA and CDR2 YSYEKL. CDR3 region: CASSQDRANRESALHF. The CDR3 DNA reads TGCGCCAGCAGCCAAGATCGGGCAAACCGGGAATCGGCCCTCCACTTT.

Note on this clone: Germline and junction disagree at one end, which may indicate a read error. The rearrangement joins TRBV10-1 to TRBJ2-1; 12 bases line up with TRBD1. The CDR3 extends over 14 amino acids. Germline assignment: CDR1 WNHNN and CDR2 SYGVQD (reference sequence). CDR3 in amino acids: CASSEERDRGRAIF. CDR3 in DNA: TGCGCCAGCAGTGAGGAACGGGACAGGGGGCGTGCGATCTTC.

The chain uses TRBV28 and TRBJ2-7; 9 nucleotides agree with TRBD1. Germline V CDR1 and CDR2: MDHEN, SYDVKM. This CDR3 has 15 residues. J lost 0 bases, V lost 6 bases, and 6 bases had no gene match. CDR3: CASSVPGQGSYEQYF. DNA of the CDR3: TGTGCCAGCAGCGTACCGGGACAGGGCTCCTACGAGCAGTACTTC. The full variable domain, completed using reference TRBV28 and TRBJ2-7, is DVKVTQSSRYLVKRTGEKVFLECVQDMDHENMFWYRQDPGLGLRLIYFSYDVKMKEKGDIPEGYSVSREKKERFSLILESASTNQTSMYLCASSVPGQGSYEQYFGPGTRLTVT.

This clone was counted a single time. The rearrangement joins TRBV5-1 to TRBJ2-2; tentative D call: TRBD2 (6 bases). This CDR3 region has 18 residues. CDR1 is SGHRS and CDR2 is YFSETQ in the germline V gene. V was trimmed by 3 bases and J by 4 bases, leaving 22 bases between them. The CDR3: CASSSFSTGSGPTGELFF. The CDR3 DNA sequence: TGCGCCAGCAGCTCTTTTTCTACGGGGAGCGGGCCCACCGGGGAGCTGTTTTTT.

This chain joins TRBV27 and TRBJ1-4, with D perhaps TRBD1 (5 bases). Germline values: CDR1 MNHEY, CDR2 SMNVEV (reference sequence). Deletions cut 5 bases from V and 8 bases from J, with 18 bases between. This CDR3 has 15 amino acids. The CDR3 loop is CASSITGAPGEKLFF. The CDR3 DNA reads TGTGCCAGCAGTATCACAGGCGCCCCGGGCGAAAAACTGTTTTTT. The full variable domain, completed using reference TRBV27 and TRBJ1-4, is EAQVTQNPRYLITVTGKKLTVTCSQNMNHEYMSWYRQDPGLGLRQIYYSMNVEVTDKGDVPEGYKVSRKEKRNFPLILESPSPNQTSLYFCASSITGAPGEKLFFGSGTQLSVL.

This clone appeared a few times. The chain is built from TRBV9 and TRBJ2-1; D gene uncertain. From germline, CDR1 is SGDLS and CDR2 YYNGEE. The V and J ends lost 3 bases and 5 bases respectively, with 9 bases between them. The CDR3 has 13 residues. CDR3 sequence reads: CASSAIDNNEQFF. The CDR3 DNA sequence: TGTGCCAGCAGCGCGATCGACAACAATGAGCAGTTCTTC.

The chain is built from TRBV7-3 and TRBJ2-5; 9 bases agree with TRBD1. The V gene end was trimmed by 6 bases and the J gene end by 1 base; junction bases not matched to a gene: 6. The germline CDR1 and CDR2 sequences are SGHTA and FQGTGA. The CDR3 is 15 residues long. The CDR3 region has the DNA TGTGCCAGCAGTACCGGGACAGGGTTCCAAGAGACCCAGTACTTC. This sequence encodes CASSTGTGFQETQYF.

This chain connects TRBV24-1 to TRBJ2-7; no clear D gene. The CDR3 loop spans 11 amino acids. V lost 4 bases, J lost 6 bases, and 6 bases lay in between. Germline V gene lookup returns CDR1 KGHDR and CDR2 SFDVKD. Written as DNA, the CDR3 is TGTGCCACCAGTGAACCAGGCGAGCAGTACTTC. Its protein is CATSEPGEQYF.

This clone has only one observation. This rearrangement joins TRBV6-5 to TRBJ1-1, with D possibly TRBD1 on 5 matching bases. Deletions cut 6 bases from V and 1 base from J, with 12 bases between. Per germline, CDR1 MNHEY and CDR2 SVGAGI. The CDR3 sequence is 14 residues long. CDR3: CASSLSGGNTEAFF. Here the CDR3 DNA reads TGTGCCAGCAGCCTATCGGGGGGGAACACTGAAGCTTTCTTT.

The rearrangement joins TRBV5-4 to TRBJ1-6; 7 bases line up with TRBD1. Unmatched junction bases numbered 7, after V lost 4 bases and J lost 6 bases. CDR1 and CDR2 from the germline V gene are SGHNT and YYREEE (reference sequence). CDR3 size: 15 residues. CDR3 nucleotide sequence: TGTGCCAGCAGCCTTCCGACAGGGCCTAATTCACCCCTCCACTTT. Amino acids: CASSLPTGPNSPLHF. The full variable domain, its missing parts supplied by reference TRBV5-4 and TRBJ1-6, is ETGVTQSPTHLIKTRGQQVTLRCSSQSGHNTVSWYQQALGQGPQFIFQYYREEENGRGNFPPRFSGLQFPNYSSELNVNALELDDSALYLCASSLPTGPNSPLHFGNGTRLTVT.

The chain links TRBV24-1 to TRBJ2-5; D is perhaps TRBD1 (6 bases). The CDR3 runs 15 residues. From germline, CDR1 is KGHDR and CDR2 SFDVKD. Trimming shortened V by 4 bases and J by 5 bases, and 16 bases separated the two germline ends. The CDR3 is CATSDSRGSAETQYF. In nucleotides, the CDR3 is TGTGCCACCAGTGACTCCAGGGGCTCCGCCGAGACCCAGTACTTC.

The V and J genes are TRBV7-9 and TRBJ2-1; D not resolved. The germline V gene has CDR1 SEHNR and CDR2 FQNEAQ (reference sequence). This CDR3 is 14 amino acids long. Trimming stripped 3 bases from V and 6 bases from J, with 12 bases between. DNA for the CDR3: TGTGCCAGCAGCTTTTCAGGTCCATTCAATGAGCAGTTCTTC. Its translation is CASSFSGPFNEQFF. The whole variable domain, remainder taken from reference TRBV7-9 and TRBJ2-1, is DTGVSQNPRHKITKRGQNVTFRCDPISEHNRLYWYRQTLGQGPEFLTYFQNEAQLEKSRLLSDRFSAERPKGSFSTLEIQRTEQGDSAMYLCASSFSGPFNEQFFGPGTRLTVL.

This chain connects TRBV29-1 to TRBJ1-2; 8 positions match TRBD1. The ends lost 6 bases at V and 4 bases at J; junction bases unmatched: 7. Germline values: CDR1 SQVTM, CDR2 ANQGSEA. The CDR3 covers 13 residues. The CDR3 DNA sequence: TGCAGCGTGTCGAAAGGACAGGGCTATGGCTACACCTTC. Protein sequence: CSVSKGQGYGYTF. Supplemented by reference TRBV29-1 and TRBJ1-2, the full variable domain reads SAVISQKPSRDICQRGTSLTIQCQVDSQVTMMFWYRQQPGQSLTLIATANQGSEATYESGFVIDKFPISRPNLTFSTLTVSNMSPEDSSIYLCSVSKGQGYGYTFGSGTRLTVV.

The genes are TRBV28 and TRBJ1-6; D possibly corresponds to TRBD1 (6 bases). The V gene lost 6 bases and the J gene lost 2 bases, with 11 bases spanning the gap. The CDR3 is made up of 15 amino acids. Germline loops: CDR1 MDHEN, CDR2 SYDVKM. This CDR3 reads CASSLGDTYNSPLHF. The CDR3 nucleotides are TGTGCCAGCAGCCTCGGGGACACCTATAATTCACCCCTCCACTTT.

The table lists this clone with a count of one. The chain combines TRBV28 with TRBJ1-2; tentative D call: TRBD1 (6 bases). The CDR3 runs to 15 residues. CDR1 and CDR2 (germline): MDHEN, SYDVKM. V was shortened by 3 bases and J by 5 bases, with 16 bases between the two germline ends. DNA for the CDR3: TGTGCCAGCAGTTTTTTGGGGCAGGGGATATATGGCTACACCTTC. This codes for CASSFLGQGIYGYTF.

V is TRBV5-1 and J is TRBJ2-7; the D gene is possibly TRBD2 (5 bases). The CDR3 is 14 amino acids. Trimming left V 3 bases short and J 2 bases short, with 12 bases between. Per the germline V gene, CDR1 is SGHRS and CDR2 is YFSETQ. The CDR3: CASSSSTGTYEQYF. The CDR3 DNA is TGCGCCAGCAGCTCCTCGACGGGAACCTACGAGCAGTACTTC.